The clone carrying this T cell receptor beta chain occurred once. This sample stems from a study of OX40 agonist ivuxolimab in advanced cancers. Study as a whole: The diagnoses of dose-escalation patients were hepatocellular carcinoma, melanoma, renal cell or head and neck cancer.

Patients had blood sampled at baseline and again on cycle 4 day 1 and cycle 7 day 1. Data came from immunoSEQ multiplex PCR; TCRdb stores just in-frame clones and leaves some out. Counted here are more than 65,000 clones, approximately 92% occurring once; the ten biggest clones make up about 9.4%. Trimming stripped 4 bases from V and 4 bases from J, with 8 bases between. Germline V gene sequence: CDR1 SGHTA, CDR2 FQGNSA. This CDR3 has 13 residues. The chain has TRBV7-2 and TRBJ1-5; D is unclear. This specimen consisted of CD4+ or CD8+ T cells sorted from blood, obtained in a trial of the OX40 agonist ivuxolimab. This TCR was sampled from an adult with an advanced solid tumor such as melanoma, head and neck, liver or kidney cancer. CDR3 bases: TGTGCCAGCAGCTCGCACCTGAATCAGCCCCAGCATTTT. Its protein product is CASSSHLNQPQHF.